These 26 T cell receptor beta chains share one sample of origin, sequenced in a study of T cells expressing NK-cell markers. For each CDR3 protein, TCRdb gives one entry from its re-call of the 5' RACE reads, without DNA. The sample has around 470,000 distinct CDR3 sequences; the top ten hold 1.4% to 1.5%. Material: blood T cells: a sorted CD56 or NKG2C T cell subset, CD4+ or CD8+ T cells, or bulk PBMC T cells (not recorded which). The receptors here all came from a woman aged 45-60 years in good health.

This chain connects TRBV6-5 to TRBJ2-2; the D call from TCRdb, TRBD1, cannot be confirmed without DNA. Germline-derived CDR1 and CDR2 are MNHEY and SVGAGI. The CDR3 spans 17 residues. CDR3 residues: CASSRRDRALNTGELFF.

The J gene is TRBJ2-2, the V gene TRBV19; the D call from TCRdb, TRBD1, cannot be confirmed without DNA. This CDR3 contains 14 residues. Germline V gene lookup returns CDR1 LNHDA and CDR2 SQIVND (reference sequence). The CDR3 loop is CAAWDRGRTGELFF.

The rearrangement joins TRBV4-1 to TRBJ2-3; without DNA, the TCRdb call of TRBD2 cannot be checked. The V gene's germline CDR1 is MGHRA and CDR2 YSYEKL. The CDR3 spans 20 residues. The CDR3 loop is CASSLQPGLAGGISTDTQYF.

This chain links TRBV2 with TRBJ2-3. The CDR3 spans 14 residues. The germline V gene encodes CDR1 SNHLY and CDR2 FYNNEI. The CDR3 sequence is CASSVMPSTDTQYF.

V is TRBV7-2 and J is TRBJ1-5. Germline V gene sequence: CDR1 SGHTA, CDR2 FQGNSA. The CDR3 is 13 residues long. This CDR3 reads CASSFLVEQPQHF.

The chain is built from TRBV11-2 and TRBJ2-1; the TCRdb D gene call, TRBD1, has no DNA to confirm it. This CDR3 is 15 amino acids long. In germline, CDR1 is SGHAT, CDR2 FQNNGV. The chain's CDR3 is CASSSGTMNHNEQFF.

The V call is TRBV12-3 or TRBV12-4, the J call TRBJ1-5. The CDR3 is 17 residues long. This CDR3 is CASSFSGSRYSNQPQHF.

The rearrangement links TRBV7-2 to TRBJ2-3; no DNA is available, so the TRBD1 call from TCRdb remains unchecked. Germline V gene sequence: CDR1 SGHTA, CDR2 FQGNSA. The CDR3 spans 16 residues. CDR3: CASSHQLFDRGYTQYF.

The chain carries TRBV2 and TRBJ2-1. CDR3 length: 14 residues. In germline, CDR1 is SNHLY, CDR2 FYNNEI. The CDR3 is CASDFSGPYNEQFF.

The CDR3: CSVQTGYNEKLFF. J is TRBJ1-4 and V is TRBV29-1; the TCRdb D gene call, TRBD1, has no DNA to confirm it. The CDR3 contains 13 residues. CDR1 and CDR2 (germline): SQVTM, ANQGSEA.

The chain has TRBV6-5 and TRBJ2-7; lacking DNA, the TRBD1 call made by TCRdb goes unchecked. The germline V gene encodes CDR1 MNHEY and CDR2 SVGAGI. CDR3 length: 14 residues. The CDR3 spells CASSYDRLTYEQYF.

The V call is TRBV7-8, the J call TRBJ2-4; the D call of TRBD1 rests on TCRdb alone, since no DNA is present to check it. The CDR3 loop spans 17 amino acids. In germline, CDR1 is SGHVS, CDR2 FQNEAQ. Here the CDR3 reads CASSLTPAVSAKNIQYF. The full variable domain, rest sourced from reference TRBV7-8 and TRBJ2-4, is GAGVSQSPRYKVAKRGQDVALRCDPISGHVSLFWYQQALGQGPEFLTYFQNEAQLDKSGLPSDRFFAERPEGSVSTLKIQRTQQEDSAVYLCASSLTPAVSAKNIQYFGAGTRLSVL.

The V and J genes are TRBV5-1 and TRBJ2-6; the D call from TCRdb, TRBD1, cannot be confirmed without DNA. The CDR3 has 17 amino acids. Germline CDR1 and CDR2: SGHRS and YFSETQ. The CDR3 protein is CASSPVGTKAGANVLTF.

The V and J genes are TRBV27 and TRBJ2-7. CDR1 is MNHEY and CDR2 is SMNVEV in the germline V gene (reference sequence). The CDR3 loop spans 14 amino acids. Here the CDR3 reads CASNLPQEFYEQYF.

J is TRBJ2-5 and V is TRBV3-1; with no DNA, the TCRdb D assignment of TRBD1 cannot be verified. Germline CDR1 and CDR2: LGHDT and YNNKEL (reference sequence). This CDR3 is built from 15 residues. The CDR3 loop is CASSQEDRGEETQYF.

This CDR3 is CASSGTGWGQPQHF. J is TRBJ1-5 and V is TRBV12-3 or TRBV12-4; TCRdb selects TRBD1, and the lack of DNA leaves this call unchecked. This CDR3 has 14 amino acids.

This chain links TRBV3-1 with TRBJ2-1; checking the TCRdb D call of TRBD2 is not possible without DNA. The CDR3 totals 16 residues. Germline values: CDR1 LGHDT, CDR2 YNNKEL (reference sequence). The CDR3 sequence is CASSQLGGGPYNEQFF.

This chain uses TRBV20-1 with TRBJ2-5; TCRdb returns TRBD1, unconfirmable since there is no DNA. In germline, CDR1 is DFQATT, CDR2 SNEGSKA (reference sequence). The CDR3 extends over 16 amino acids. The CDR3 sequence is CSATGLRGQVQETQYF.

The gene calls are TRBV19 and TRBJ2-1; checking the TCRdb D call of TRBD1 is not possible without DNA. The CDR3 is made up of 15 amino acids. Germline V gives CDR1 LNHDA, CDR2 SQIVND (reference sequence). CDR3 loop: CASSSDKGSYNEQFF.

The rearrangement joins TRBV7-3 to TRBJ2-7; the TCRdb D gene call, TRBD1, has no DNA to confirm it. There are 15 residues in the CDR3. Germline V gene lookup returns CDR1 SGHTA and CDR2 FQGTGA. This chain's CDR3 is CASSLYRGQVYEQYF.

The chain recombines TRBV29-1 with TRBJ1-4; as DNA is missing, the TRBD1 call by TCRdb cannot be tested. CDR3 length: 14 amino acids. Germline CDR1 is SQVTM and CDR2 is ANQGSEA. The CDR3 is CSVDRTGSGEKLFF.

The chain's CDR3 is CASSSGDRGRIYGYTF. V is TRBV12-3 or TRBV12-4 and J is TRBJ1-2; TCRdb selects TRBD1, and the lack of DNA leaves this call unchecked. The length of the CDR3 is 16 residues.

V gene TRBV6-4 combines with J gene TRBJ2-1; TCRdb indicates TRBD1, and absent DNA this call remains unverified. CDR1 MRHNA and CDR2 SNTAGT come from the germline V gene. CDR3 length: 17 amino acids. CDR3 sequence reads: CASSDVPTSSYTNKQFF.

This CDR3 is CASSATAGIYEQYF. The chain has TRBV10-2 and TRBJ2-7; TCRdb designates TRBD2, a call that cannot be tested without DNA. The V gene's germline CDR1 is WSHSY and CDR2 SAAADI. This CDR3 has 14 amino acids.

The gene calls are TRBV6-2 or TRBV6-3 and TRBJ1-5. Germline lookup yields CDR1 MNHEY and CDR2 SVGEGT. The CDR3 spans 13 residues. CDR3 loop: CATTDYSNQPQHF.

The chain couples TRBV15 to TRBJ1-1. From germline, CDR1 is LNHNV and CDR2 YYDKDF (reference sequence). CDR3 length equals 13 residues. This CDR3 is CATSMGLKTEAFF.